The present T cell receptor (beta chain) was sequenced within a study of control samples from healthy donors and cancer patients (dated by TCRdb to 2018 to 2021). Receptors were amplified or captured by the immunoSEQ multiplex PCR assay. The source is immuneACCESS, and TCRdb retained only in-frame sequences with V and J called. Part of the clones is not carried over; for the studies checked, unresolved V genes explain less than half of this, and the remainder is unexplained. The sample profile shows roughly 200,000 clones; about 94% of them were found once. Around 1.5% of the sample is taken by the ten largest. As regards this clone: Its recognized antigen is unknown. Base-call qualities are not available, and no considerably larger clone is one nucleotide away.

Input material: blood. The source is a man in his fifties in good health.

The bases read TGTGCCATCAGTGATGGCTCCACAGATACGCAGTATTTT. Its protein is CAISDGSTDTQYF. This sequence uses TRBV10-3 and TRBJ2-3; the D gene identity is not certain. From the cysteine through the phenylalanine, the CDR3 covers 13 amino acids. Just the 39-base CDR3 DNA is kept, in frame starting at base 1. V is shortened by 3 bases, J by 2 bases, and the region joining them spans 6 bases. CDR1 ENHRY and CDR2 SYGVKD were looked up in the germline V gene.